The rows below give T cell receptor beta chains drawn from one sample of a study of blood T cell repertoires in COVID-19. Data came from immunoSEQ multiplex PCR; TCRdb stores just in-frame clones and leaves some out. The data show approximately 240,000 clones, with less than 90% seen just once and about 5.1% held by the top ten. Sequenced material: peripheral blood. The receptor set was obtained from a woman aged 55-70 years who had recovered from COVID-19. Each CDR3 is given with its conserved first and last residue. A D gene is named only where the DNA matches it firmly. The listing skips clone size in some rows; elsewhere it reads once, few, many or a size class.

J: TRBJ2-7; length: 15; V: TRBV7-8; D: -; size: -; CDR3: CASSWGHQSSYEQYF; DNA: TGTGCCAGCAGCTGGGGACATCAGAGCTCCTACGAGCAGTACTTC
J: TRBJ2-3; length: 14; V: TRBV30; D: TRBD2; size: -; CDR3: CAWESGGAADTQYF; DNA: TGTGCCTGGGAGAGCGGGGGGGCTGCAGATACGCAGTATTTT
J: TRBJ1-5; length: 16; V: TRBV15; D: TRBD1; size: once; CDR3: CATSGWGQGVDQPQHF; DNA: TGTGCCACCAGCGGCTGGGGACAGGGGGTCGATCAGCCCCAGCATTTT
J: TRBJ1-4; length: 13; V: TRBV5-1; D: -; size: few; CDR3: CASSGGSGEKLFF; DNA: TGCGCCAGCAGTGGCGGTAGTGGGGAAAAACTGTTTTTT
J: TRBJ2-5; length: 16; V: TRBV2; D: -; size: -; CDR3: CASRPQGGGRQETQYF; DNA: TGTGCCAGCAGACCCCAGGGCGGGGGCCGCCAAGAGACCCAGTACTTC
J: TRBJ2-3; length: 15; V: TRBV7-6; D: -; size: -; CDR3: CASSPSQGGSDTQYF; DNA: TGTGCCAGCAGCCCAAGCCAGGGAGGATCAGATACGCAGTATTTT
J: TRBJ2-5; length: 13; V: TRBV5-8; D: TRBD1; size: -; CDR3: CASSRDRGETQYF; DNA: TGTGCCAGCAGCCGGGACAGGGGAGAGACCCAGTACTTC
J: TRBJ1-2; length: 15; V: TRBV5-1; D: -; size: -; CDR3: CASSLEAGTSYGYTF; DNA: TGCGCCAGCAGCTTGGAGGCTGGGACATCCTATGGCTACACCTTC
J: TRBJ2-3; length: 15; V: TRBV4-3; D: -; size: -; CDR3: CASSQAAGSTDTQYF; DNA: TGCGCCAGCAGCCAGGCGGCAGGGAGCACAGATACGCAGTATTTT
J: TRBJ1-2; length: 13; V: TRBV12-3/TRBV12-4; D: -; size: -; CDR3: CASSDTEGYGYTF; DNA: TGTGCCAGCAGCGACACGGAGGGGTATGGCTACACCTTC
J: TRBJ1-2; length: 15; V: TRBV27; D: TRBD1; size: -; CDR3: CASSPSTGGGFGYTF; DNA: TGTGCCAGCAGTCCGTCGACAGGGGGCGGCTTTGGCTACACCTTC
J: TRBJ1-2; length: 12; V: TRBV2; D: TRBD1; size: -; CDR3: CASRDRAYGYTF; DNA: TGTGCCAGCAGGGACAGGGCCTATGGCTACACCTTC
J: TRBJ1-2; length: 14; V: TRBV30; D: TRBD1; size: -; CDR3: CAWSHTLGQQGYTF; DNA: TGTGCCTGGAGTCACACGTTGGGACAGCAGGGCTACACCTTC
J: TRBJ2-5; length: 17; V: TRBV21-1; D: -; size: -; CDR3: CASSTRVLAGMMKTQYF; DNA: TGTGCCAGCAGCACGCGCGTGCTAGCGGGGATGATGAAGACCCAGTACTTC
J: TRBJ1-3; length: 15; V: TRBV6-5; D: -; size: -; CDR3: CASSYAGRSGNTIYF; DNA: TGTGCCAGCAGTTACGCAGGGCGCTCTGGAAACACCATATATTTT
J: TRBJ1-2; length: 12; V: TRBV11-2; D: -; size: once; CDR3: CASSPDYYGYTF; DNA: TGTGCCAGCAGCCCCGACTACTATGGCTACACCTTC
J: TRBJ1-6; length: 14; V: TRBV5-6; D: -; size: few; CDR3: CASSDGQGGSPLHF; DNA: TGTGCCAGCAGCGATGGCCAGGGCGGATCACCCCTCCACTTT
J: TRBJ1-1; length: 16; V: TRBV6-2/TRBV6-3; D: TRBD1; size: -; CDR3: CASSYYGGGLNTEAFF; DNA: TGTGCCAGCAGTTACTACGGAGGGGGCTTGAACACTGAAGCTTTCTTT
J: TRBJ2-1; length: 19; V: TRBV9; D: TRBD2; size: many; CDR3: CASSVALLAGGPTYNEQFF; DNA: TGTGCCAGCAGCGTAGCTCTCCTAGCGGGGGGGCCGACCTACAATGAGCAGTTCTTC
J: TRBJ2-5; length: 17; V: TRBV27; D: TRBD2; size: -; CDR3: CASSPLPRGVGQETQYF; DNA: TGTGCCAGCAGCCCACTCCCGCGGGGGGTGGGGCAAGAGACCCAGTACTTC
J: TRBJ2-2; length: 15; V: TRBV11-3; D: TRBD1; size: -; CDR3: CASSPGTVNTGELFF; DNA: TGTGCCAGCAGCCCGGGGACAGTGAACACCGGGGAGCTGTTTTTT
J: TRBJ2-1; length: 18; V: TRBV4-2; D: TRBD2; size: -; CDR3: CASSQASGGSSSYNEQFF; DNA: TGTGCCAGCAGCCAAGCTAGCGGGGGGAGCAGCTCCTACAATGAGCAGTTCTTC
J: TRBJ1-6; length: 15; V: TRBV5-5; D: -; size: -; CDR3: CASSLEGDWNSPLHF; DNA: TGTGCCAGCAGCTTGGAGGGGGATTGGAATTCACCCCTCCACTTT
J: TRBJ2-6; length: 17; V: TRBV3-1/TRBV3-2; D: TRBD1; size: -; CDR3: CASSLGTVGSGANVLTF; DNA: TGTGCCAGCAGCCTTGGGACAGTGGGATCTGGGGCCAACGTCCTGACTTTC
J: TRBJ1-1; length: 13; V: TRBV2; D: TRBD1; size: few; CDR3: CASRLDRGGEAFF; DNA: TGTGCCAGCAGATTGGACAGGGGTGGGGAAGCTTTCTTT
J: TRBJ1-2; length: 15; V: TRBV9; D: TRBD1; size: -; CDR3: CASSGTGGAMYGYTF; DNA: TGTGCCAGCAGCGGAACAGGGGGCGCGATGTATGGCTACACCTTC
J: TRBJ2-1; length: 14; V: TRBV27; D: TRBD2; size: -; CDR3: CASSPTSGFNEQFF; DNA: TGTGCCAGCAGCCCGACTAGCGGCTTCAATGAGCAGTTCTTC
J: TRBJ1-1; length: 14; V: TRBV6-5; D: -; size: few; CDR3: CASSYSGGITEAFF; DNA: TGTGCCAGCAGTTACTCCGGGGGTATCACTGAAGCTTTCTTT
J: TRBJ2-2; length: 15; V: TRBV4-3; D: -; size: -; CDR3: CASSQESGRTGELFF; DNA: TGCGCCAGCAGCCAAGAAAGCGGGCGCACCGGGGAGCTGTTTTTT
J: TRBJ2-2; length: 16; V: TRBV9; D: TRBD1; size: -; CDR3: CASSVGRTGSGGELFF; DNA: TGTGCCAGCAGCGTAGGTAGGACAGGGTCTGGCGGGGAGCTGTTTTTT
J: TRBJ1-4; length: 15; V: TRBV28; D: TRBD1; size: once; CDR3: CASSDRTGGDEKLFF; DNA: TGTGCCAGCAGCGACCGTACAGGGGGGGATGAAAAACTGTTTTTT
J: TRBJ2-7; length: 15; V: TRBV7-2; D: TRBD1; size: -; CDR3: CASSLASGQGYEQYF; DNA: TGTGCCAGCAGCTTAGCATCAGGACAGGGCTACGAGCAGTACTTC
J: TRBJ2-4; length: 12; V: TRBV5-6; D: TRBD1; size: -; CDR3: CASSRTPGQGIF; DNA: TGTGCCAGCAGCCGTACCCCGGGACAGGGAATCTTC
J: TRBJ2-3; length: 14; V: TRBV5-6; D: -; size: -; CDR3: CASSLGPATDTQYF; DNA: TGTGCCAGCAGCTTGGGGCCAGCGACAGATACGCAGTATTTT
J: TRBJ1-6; length: 12; V: TRBV24-1; D: -; size: -; CDR3: CATPIQNSPLHF; DNA: TGTGCCACCCCCATACAGAATTCACCCCTCCACTTT
J: TRBJ2-1; length: 16; V: TRBV5-4; D: TRBD2; size: -; CDR3: CASSLGKRGGYNEQFF; DNA: TGTGCCAGCAGCTTGGGAAAGCGGGGGGGCTACAATGAGCAGTTCTTC
J: TRBJ1-1; length: 14; V: TRBV4-2; D: -; size: once; CDR3: CASSQGGMNTEAFF; DNA: TGTGCCAGCAGCCAAGGAGGGATGAACACTGAAGCTTTCTTT
J: TRBJ1-5; length: 15; V: TRBV2; D: -; size: -; CDR3: CASSEVTTRNQPQHF; DNA: TGTGCCAGCAGTGAGGTTACGACAAGAAATCAGCCCCAGCATTTT
J: TRBJ1-2; length: 13; V: TRBV4-2; D: -; size: -; CDR3: CASSQDSLYGYTF; DNA: TGTGCCAGCAGCCAAGATTCCCTCTATGGCTACACCTTC
J: TRBJ2-6; length: 15; V: TRBV15; D: -; size: -; CDR3: CATSRDLSGANVLTF; DNA: TGTGCCACCAGCAGAGACCTCTCTGGGGCCAACGTCCTGACTTTC
J: TRBJ1-3; length: 15; V: TRBV10-3; D: -; size: -; CDR3: CAISARQASGNTIYF; DNA: TGTGCCATCAGTGCCCGGCAGGCCTCTGGAAACACCATATATTTT
J: TRBJ1-1; length: 15; V: TRBV25-1; D: -; size: -; CDR3: CASSATDSLNTEAFF; DNA: TGTGCCAGCAGTGCTACGGACAGCCTGAACACTGAAGCTTTCTTT
J: TRBJ1-5; length: 15; V: TRBV7-8; D: -; size: -; CDR3: CASSLDSSSNQPQHF; DNA: TGTGCCAGCAGCTTAGACAGCAGTAGCAATCAGCCCCAGCATTTT
J: TRBJ1-3; length: 17; V: TRBV9; D: -; size: -; CDR3: CASSVMAARNSGNTIYF; DNA: TGTGCCAGCAGCGTAATGGCAGCTAGGAACTCTGGAAACACCATATATTTT
J: TRBJ2-2; length: 14; V: TRBV6-2/TRBV6-3; D: TRBD1; size: -; CDR3: CASSSGQGPGELFF; DNA: TGTGCCAGCAGTTCCGGACAGGGCCCCGGGGAGCTGTTTTTT
J: TRBJ2-2; length: 15; V: TRBV5-6; D: TRBD2; size: -; CDR3: CASSAGLAVWGELFF; DNA: TGTGCCAGCAGCGCGGGACTAGCGGTCTGGGGGGAGCTGTTTTTT
J: TRBJ1-1; length: 13; V: TRBV6-4; D: TRBD1; size: -; CDR3: CASSVRGHTEAFF; DNA: TGTGCCAGCAGTGTAAGGGGGCACACTGAAGCTTTCTTT
J: TRBJ1-4; length: 15; V: TRBV11-2; D: TRBD1; size: -; CDR3: CASRVTGTGNEKLFF; DNA: TGTGCCAGCAGGGTTACCGGGACAGGGAATGAAAAACTGTTTTTT
J: TRBJ1-3; length: 17; V: TRBV7-8; D: -; size: -; CDR3: CASSLWAGERSGNTIYF; DNA: TGTGCCAGCAGCTTATGGGCGGGGGAACGCTCTGGAAACACCATATATTTT
J: TRBJ2-1; length: 12; V: TRBV6-6; D: -; size: -; CDR3: CASRPDFNEQFF; DNA: TGTGCCAGCAGACCGGACTTCAATGAGCAGTTCTTC
J: TRBJ1-5; length: 13; V: TRBV9; D: -; size: few; CDR3: CASSVDINQPQHF; DNA: TGTGCCAGCAGCGTAGATATAAATCAGCCCCAGCATTTT
J: TRBJ2-7; length: 13; V: TRBV7-2; D: -; size: -; CDR3: CASRPPRTYEQYF; DNA: TGTGCCAGCAGGCCTCCCAGGACCTACGAGCAGTACTTC
J: TRBJ1-5; length: 13; V: TRBV29-1; D: TRBD1; size: -; CDR3: CSVGQGGDQPQHF; DNA: TGCAGCGTGGGACAGGGTGGAGATCAGCCCCAGCATTTT
J: TRBJ2-5; length: 13; V: TRBV29-1; D: TRBD2; size: few; CDR3: CSVSGGRKETQYF; DNA: TGCAGCGTATCCGGGGGGAGGAAAGAGACCCAGTACTTC
J: TRBJ2-5; length: 14; V: TRBV30; D: TRBD1; size: -; CDR3: CAWRPTDRAETQYF; DNA: TGTGCCTGGAGGCCAACGGACAGGGCGGAGACCCAGTACTTC